This T cell receptor (beta chain) was documented in a study of glioma-infiltrating T cells. This clonotype showed up just a few times. Its antigen is still unknown. This CDR3 comprises 17 residues. The germline gives CDR1 DFQATT, CDR2 SNEGSKA (reference sequence). Trimming took off 3 bases at V and 0 bases at J, with 18 bases between the two ends. Amplification of TCR alpha and beta CDR3 regions from RNA used iRepertoire nested multiplex PCR. One-step reverse transcription and amplification started from approximately 100-400 ng of tissue mRNA or PBMC total RNA. TCRdb ran MiXCR on the multiplex PCR reads and lists one entry per CDR3 protein. This sample has under 20,000 distinct CDR3 sequences, with roughly 60% found just once. General observations from the study: Tissue and blood shared very few CDR3 sequences. Above-expected tissue-blood divergence occurred in all gliomas, most in low-grade ones.

Material for sequencing was glioma tissue, nonneoplastic brain tissue, or PBMCs (not recorded which). This TCR was sampled from a human donor with low-grade glioma or glioblastoma, undergoing nonglioma brain surgery, or in good health (not recorded which). The chain is built from TRBV20-1 and TRBJ1-5; D unclear. DNA for the CDR3: TGCAGTGCTAGGGGGAGAAACTTCTTATATAGCAATCAGCCCCAGCATTTT. Residues: CSARGRNFLYSNQPQHF.